These T cell receptor beta chains were read from a single sample in a study of T cell responses to AZD1222 COVID-19 vaccine. The assay was immunoSEQ multiplex PCR, and TCRdb's table has in-frame clones only and misses some. The sample holds more than 110,000 clones. The sequenced sample consisted of peripheral blood. The receptors stem from an adult in good health. The CDR3 runs from the conserved cysteine through the conserved F or W. D genes are given only for firm matches.

d_call	j_call	v_call	cdr3_nt	cdr3_aa
TRBD2	TRBJ2-1	TRBV7-2	TGTGCCAGCAGCCCCCGGGGAGCGGGGGAGAGCTACAATGAGCAGTTCTTC	CASSPRGAGESYNEQFF
TRBD1	TRBJ1-6	TRBV5-1	TGCGCCAGCAGCACAAATCCGGGACAGGGGGGAGATTCACCCCTCCACTTT	CASSTNPGQGGDSPLHF
NA	TRBJ1-1	TRBV5-6	TGTGCCAGCAGCCAAAGGGTAAATCGGGCTTTCTTT	CASSQRVNRAFF
NA	TRBJ1-6	TRBV19	TGTGCCAGTACCCCGAGAGGCAGCGCCTATAATTCACCCCTCCACTTT	CASTPRGSAYNSPLHF
NA	TRBJ2-7	TRBV4-3	TGCGCCAGCAGCCTCACGACAGGTGTCTCCTACGAGCAGTACTTC	CASSLTTGVSYEQYF
NA	TRBJ2-7	TRBV5-4	TGTGCCAGCAGCCCCATGGTAGTAGGGGGGGAGCAGTACTTC	CASSPMVVGGEQYF
NA	TRBJ1-6	TRBV2	TGTGCCAGCAGCTCTCATCCTGGGGGGGACCTCCACTTT	CASSSHPGGDLHF
TRBD1	TRBJ1-6	TRBV4-2	TGTGCCAGCAGCCAAGAAGGGGACAGGGTATCAGCCTCACCCCTCCACTTT	CASSQEGDRVSASPLHF
NA	TRBJ2-1	TRBV29-1	TGCACCACACGGAGGAGTTCGTGGGATGAGCAGTTCTTC	CTTRRSSWDEQFF
NA	TRBJ2-5	TRBV4-2	TGTGCCAGCAGCCAAAACCTCCAACAAGAGACCCAGTACTTC	CASSQNLQQETQYF
NA	TRBJ1-3	TRBV3-1/TRBV3-2	TGTGCCAGCAGCCAAGAAGGGGGACCTTTAGGAAACACCATATATTTT	CASSQEGGPLGNTIYF
NA	TRBJ1-3	TRBV11-2	TGTGCCAGCAGCACTCGGGACGGCCCCCGGGCCATATATTTT	CASSTRDGPRAIYF
NA	TRBJ2-7	TRBV13	TGTGCCAGCAGCTACCGGACAGACCTCGGCGAGCAGTACTTC	CASSYRTDLGEQYF
NA	TRBJ1-2	TRBV9	TGTGCCAGCAGCGTAGGGGAAGGGTTCTACTATGGCTACACCTTC	CASSVGEGFYYGYTF
NA	TRBJ1-4	TRBV28	TGTGCCAGCAGTTTATTGGGGAGTCTCAGTAATGAAAAACTGTTTTTT	CASSLLGSLSNEKLFF
NA	TRBJ2-2	TRBV6-2/TRBV6-3	TGTGCCAGCAGTTACTCCCCCCCAGACCCCGGGGAGCTGTTTTTT	CASSYSPPDPGELFF
TRBD1	TRBJ1-2	TRBV3-1/TRBV3-2	TGTGCCAGCAGCCAAGCCGGGACAGGGCCGGGTGGCTACACCTTC	CASSQAGTGPGGYTF
TRBD1	TRBJ1-1	TRBV19	TGTGCCAGTAGTATAGGCAGGGGGAGTACTGAAGCTTTCTTT	CASSIGRGSTEAFF
NA	TRBJ1-1	TRBV6-2/TRBV6-3	TGTGCCAGCAGTTACTCAAGGACAGACATGAACACTGAAGCTTTCTTT	CASSYSRTDMNTEAFF
TRBD2	TRBJ2-7	TRBV3-1/TRBV3-2	TGTGCCAGCAGCCAAGCACTGACTAGCGGTCCCTACGAGCAGTACTTC	CASSQALTSGPYEQYF
NA	TRBJ1-2	TRBV19	TGTGCCAGTAGGCCACAGGTGAACTATGGCTACACCTTC	CASRPQVNYGYTF
NA	TRBJ2-2	TRBV5-1	TGCGCCAGCAGCTCGGGTGGGGTGGACACCGGGGAGCTGTTTTTT	CASSSGGVDTGELFF
TRBD1	TRBJ1-2	TRBV6-5	TGTGCCAGCAGTTACTCGGACAGGGTAACAGGCGGCTACACCTTC	CASSYSDRVTGGYTF
TRBD2	TRBJ2-1	TRBV7-2	TGTGCCAGCAGCTCGAGCCTACTAGCGGCCCGGAATGGTGAGCAGTTCTTC	CASSSSLLAARNGEQFF
TRBD1	TRBJ2-2	TRBV28	TGTGCCAGCAGCCCCGGGACAGGGAACACCGGGGAGCTGTTTTTT	CASSPGTGNTGELFF
NA	TRBJ2-5	TRBV23-1	TGCGCCAGCAGCCTCTCCCTACTAGAGCCCCAAGAGACCCAGTACTTC	CASSLSLLEPQETQYF
NA	TRBJ1-5	TRBV28	TGTGCCAGCAGTTTGGGGGGCGTGGGAGGGAGAAGCAATCAGCCCCAGCATTTT	CASSLGGVGGRSNQPQHF
NA	TRBJ1-1	TRBV19	TGTGCCAGTAGTTCACGGGCCACTGAAGCTTTCTTT	CASSSRATEAFF
TRBD1	TRBJ2-7	TRBV28	TGTGCCAGCAGTGGGGGACAGTCTAGCTCCTACGAGCAGTACTTC	CASSGGQSSSYEQYF
NA	TRBJ1-2	TRBV6-5	TGTGCCAGCAGTTATATCGGGACGGGAAAAGGCTACACCTTC	CASSYIGTGKGYTF
TRBD1	TRBJ1-2	TRBV6-1	TGTGCCAGCAGTGAAGCGCTTCGGGGGACAGTCTATGGCTACACCTTC	CASSEALRGTVYGYTF
NA	TRBJ2-7	TRBV20-1	TGCAGTGCCGGGGCAGCCTACGAGCAGTACTTC	CSAGAAYEQYF
NA	TRBJ1-5	TRBV7-2	TGTGCCAGCAGCTTATTTGGGCAGGGGAATCAGCCCCAGCATTTT	CASSLFGQGNQPQHF
TRBD2	TRBJ2-5	TRBV18	TGTGCCAGCTCACCACCCACTAGCGAGGAGACCCAGTACTTC	CASSPPTSEETQYF
NA	TRBJ2-3	TRBV6-1	TGTGCCAGCAGTGACGAGGGCCTTTTTAGCACAGATACGCAGTATTTT	CASSDEGLFSTDTQYF
NA	TRBJ2-2	TRBV19	TGTGCCAGTAGTATCCAATCGACTAGGCGGACCGGGGAGCTGTTTTTT	CASSIQSTRRTGELFF
NA	TRBJ2-7	TRBV5-1	TGCGCCAGCAGCTTTAAGGCGGTACCCTACGAGCAGTACTTC	CASSFKAVPYEQYF
TRBD1	TRBJ1-2	TRBV2	TGTGCCGTTAGGACAGGGGCTAACTATGGCTACACCTTC	CAVRTGANYGYTF
NA	TRBJ1-5	TRBV10-3	TGTGCCATCAGTGAGTCGAGCCTTAGCAATCAGCCCCAGCATTTT	CAISESSLSNQPQHF
NA	TRBJ2-1	TRBV6-2/TRBV6-3	TGTGCCAGCAGTTACGGGTACAATGAGCAGTTCTTC	CASSYGYNEQFF
TRBD1	TRBJ1-2	TRBV19	TGTGCCAGTAGTATATGGGGGACAGGGGCAATGAGTCCCTATGGCTACACCTTC	CASSIWGTGAMSPYGYTF
TRBD1	TRBJ1-1	TRBV5-1	TGCGCCAGCAGGACGGGACAGATGAACACTGAAGCTTTCTTT	CASRTGQMNTEAFF